Reported below is one TCR beta chain. This CDR3 comprises 18 residues. The germline V gene has CDR1 SGHTA and CDR2 FQGNSA. V was clipped by 5 bases and J by 3 bases; unmatched bases: 16. The data were taken from a study of blood T cell repertoires in COVID-19. Across the whole study: The samples span acute and convalescent COVID-19 from the United States, Italy and Spain.

As processed by the authors: The assay estimated nucleated cells by amplifying reference gene primers. Libraries were prepared by immunoSEQ multiplex PCR; TCRdb keeps only in-frame clonotypes and omits some of them. V and J calls plus clone size are reproduced from that table; the DNA served to infer D and trimming. The data hold 130,000 to 150,000 clones, with over 65% observed a single time. The chain uses TRBV7-2 and TRBJ2-5, with 9 bases that match TRBD2. The sequenced sample was peripheral blood. The receptor was derived from a human donor in a cohort sampled during active COVID-19. The CDR3 nucleotides are TGTGCCAGCAGCCTAAAGGATACGCGGGGGGGCCGGGAAGAGACCCAGTACTTC. This translates into CASSLKDTRGGREETQYF.